This T cell receptor (beta chain) was recovered during a study of blood T cell repertoires in COVID-19. About the research overall: COVID-19 samples collected from the United States, Italy and Spain covered acute and convalescent phases.

As processed by the authors: Reference gene primer amplification gave nucleated cell count estimates. Data came from immunoSEQ multiplex PCR; TCRdb stores just in-frame clones and leaves some out. Clone size and V and J calls were adopted from that table, with D and trimming inferred from the DNA. The repertoire holds around 130,000 clones, about four fifths seen once, with approximately 12% in the top ten. The CDR3 is 14 amino acids. Per the germline V gene, CDR1 is SGHRS and CDR2 is YFSETQ. V was cut by 2 bases and J by 2 bases, with 10 bases left in between. The TCR comes from a woman aged 25 to 39 who had recovered from COVID-19. The genes are TRBV5-1 and TRBJ1-2; TRBD1 is a possible D gene (6 bases). Sequenced material: peripheral blood. CDR3 in amino acids: CASSLYRENYGYTF. The CDR3 region has the DNA TGCGCCAGCAGCTTATACAGGGAAAACTATGGCTACACCTTC. The variable domain in full, with the rest retrieved from reference TRBV5-1 and TRBJ1-2, is KAGVTQTPRYLIKTRGQQVTLSCSPISGHRSVSWYQQTPGQGLQFLFEYFSETQRNKGNFPGRFSGRQFSNSRSEMNVSTLELGDSALYLCASSLYRENYGYTFGSGTRLTVV.